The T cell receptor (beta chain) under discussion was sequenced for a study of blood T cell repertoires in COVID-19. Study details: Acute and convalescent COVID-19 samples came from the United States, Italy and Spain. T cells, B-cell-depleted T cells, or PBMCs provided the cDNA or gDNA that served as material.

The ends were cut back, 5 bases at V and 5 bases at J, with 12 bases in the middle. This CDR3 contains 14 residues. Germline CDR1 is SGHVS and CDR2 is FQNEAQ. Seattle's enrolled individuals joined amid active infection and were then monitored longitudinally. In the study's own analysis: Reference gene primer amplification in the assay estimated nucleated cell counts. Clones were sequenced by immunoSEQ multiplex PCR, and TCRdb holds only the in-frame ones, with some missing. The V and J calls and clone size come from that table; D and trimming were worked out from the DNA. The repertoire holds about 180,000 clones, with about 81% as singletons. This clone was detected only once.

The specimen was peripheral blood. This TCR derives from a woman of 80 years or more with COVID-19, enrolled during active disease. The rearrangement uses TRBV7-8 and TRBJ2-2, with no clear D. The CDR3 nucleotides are TGTGCCAGCAGCCCCCGCCGGGTTACCGGGGAGCTGTTTTTT. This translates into CASSPRRVTGELFF. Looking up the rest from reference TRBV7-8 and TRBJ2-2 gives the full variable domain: GAGVSQSPRYKVAKRGQDVALRCDPISGHVSLFWYQQALGQGPEFLTYFQNEAQLDKSGLPSDRFFAERPEGSVSTLKIQRTQQEDSAVYLCASSPRRVTGELFFGEGSRLTVL.